Listed below are T cell receptor beta chains from one sample, sequenced in a study of blood T cell repertoires in COVID-19. TCRdb's table, derived via immunoSEQ multiplex PCR, lists solely in-frame clones and lacks some. This table holds 200,000 to 250,000 clones, more than 85% found once. Material: peripheral blood. These receptors all stem from a woman between 45 and 60 years old with COVID-19, enrolled during active disease. Both conserved end residues are part of each CDR3. The D gene is left open where the match is weak. Only part of the rows carry a size: once, few, many, or a class if the clone is expanded.

cdr3_nt cdr3_aa j_call v_call clone_size d_call
TGTGCCAGCAGCTTAACGTCCACCGCGGGGACTGAAGCTTTCTTT CASSLTSTAGTEAFF TRBJ1-1 TRBV7-2 few .
TGTGCTAGTGGTCCCTGGTACGGGACAGGAGGGGAGACCCAGTACTTC CASGPWYGTGGETQYF TRBJ2-5 TRBV12-5 . TRBD1
TGTGCCAGCAGCTTAGTGGCGGGGGGGCCGCAAGATACGCAGTATTTT CASSLVAGGPQDTQYF TRBJ2-3 TRBV7-8 . TRBD2
TGTGCCAGCAGCTTAGGAGCAGGTTTCTATGGCTACACCTTC CASSLGAGFYGYTF TRBJ1-2 TRBV7-9 . .
TGTGCCAGCAGTCCATATCAGGGGCACAGGGGCCCCTATGGCTACACCTTC CASSPYQGHRGPYGYTF TRBJ1-2 TRBV2 few TRBD1
TGCGCCAGCAGCCAAGATGAACAGGGGTCAAATGGCTACACCTTC CASSQDEQGSNGYTF TRBJ1-2 TRBV4-3 . TRBD1
TGTGCCAGCAGTTGGACTGGACCCGGGGACAATGAGCAGTTCTTC CASSWTGPGDNEQFF TRBJ2-1 TRBV7-2 . .
TGTGCCAGTAGTTACGGACATCGGCCCGGCGACGCTTTCTTT CASSYGHRPGDAFF TRBJ1-1 TRBV6-6 . .
TGTGCCAGCAGCTCCGGGGGAACCTATAATTCACCCCTCCACTTT CASSSGGTYNSPLHF TRBJ1-6 TRBV7-2 . .
TGTGCCGGACAGACTAGCGGGGGACGAGAGACCCAGTACTTC CAGQTSGGRETQYF TRBJ2-5 TRBV28 . TRBD2
TGTGCCAGCATATCGCAGACCTATAATTCACCCCTCCACTTT CASISQTYNSPLHF TRBJ1-6 TRBV6-5 . .
TGTGCCAGCAGTCAATCTAGCGGGGGGGCCGCCCAGCGGCAGTATTTT CASSQSSGGAAQRQYF TRBJ2-3 TRBV6-2/TRBV6-3 once TRBD2
TGTGCCAGCAGCTTGTCCATGGGGGCGAATCTACCTGACTATGGCTACACCTTC CASSLSMGANLPDYGYTF TRBJ1-2 TRBV5-4 few .
TGCGCCAGCAGCTTCCAGGGGAAGGATACGCAGTATTTT CASSFQGKDTQYF TRBJ2-3 TRBV5-1 . .
TGTGCCATCAGTGATGTTAATGCGGTTCGTCGGGGCTACACCTTC CAISDVNAVRRGYTF TRBJ1-2 TRBV10-3 . .
TGTGCCAGCAGCTTAGTAGATGTAATACTGGAGACCCAGTACTTC CASSLVDVILETQYF TRBJ2-5 TRBV7-9 . .
TGCGCCAGCAGCCAAGATCGCAGGGCTCGTGAGCAGTTCTTC CASSQDRRAREQFF TRBJ2-1 TRBV4-3 . .
TGCGCCAGCAGCCAACCCCTTATCTCCAGGGGTCTGTTTTTT CASSQPLISRGLFF TRBJ2-2 TRBV4-1 . .
TGCGCCAGCAGTCAAACTGGCGGGACGCTTAATGAAAAACTGTTTTTT CASSQTGGTLNEKLFF TRBJ1-4 TRBV23-1 . .
TGTGCCAGCAGCTCCCGACAGGGGGGCACCGGGGAGCTGTTTTTT CASSSRQGGTGELFF TRBJ2-2 TRBV13 once TRBD1
TGTGCCAGTACCTCACCGCCGGGACACACTAACTATGGCTACACCTTC CASTSPPGHTNYGYTF TRBJ1-2 TRBV19 . .
TGTGCCAGCGCTAGGGGACAGGGAGCCTACGAGCAGTACTTC CASARGQGAYEQYF TRBJ2-7 TRBV6-5 . TRBD1
TGTGCCAGCAGTTACTCGAGGGAATCGAACACCGGGGAGCTGTTTTTT CASSYSRESNTGELFF TRBJ2-2 TRBV6-2/TRBV6-3 . .
TGTGCTAGTGGTGCGGGACCTTGGACAGATACGCAGTATTTT CASGAGPWTDTQYF TRBJ2-3 TRBV12-5 . .
TGTGCCAGCAGCCGCCCCGGGACTAGTGGCACAGATACGCAGTATTTT CASSRPGTSGTDTQYF TRBJ2-3 TRBV13 . TRBD2
TGCGCCAGCAGCCGTACCCCCCTTAGCGGGGGAGACAGCACAGATACGCAGTATTTT CASSRTPLSGGDSTDTQYF TRBJ2-3 TRBV5-1 once TRBD2
TGTGCCAGCACCCCACCAGGGGATGAGGGGATATACAATGAGCAGTTCTTC CASTPPGDEGIYNEQFF TRBJ2-1 TRBV2 . .
TGTGCCAGCAGTGAAGCGCAAGCGGGGGGGCTCCCCTCCTACGAGCAGTACTTC CASSEAQAGGLPSYEQYF TRBJ2-7 TRBV6-1 . TRBD2
TGTGCCAGCAGCCCCGCTAGCTACGAGCAGTACTTC CASSPASYEQYF TRBJ2-7 TRBV7-2 once .
TGTGCCAGCAGCTTAGGTGGGGCCTTAGGGACAGATACGCAGTATTTT CASSLGGALGTDTQYF TRBJ2-3 TRBV13 once .